The source of this T cell receptor beta chain is a study of immune cell composition in non-small cell lung cancer. Background on the study: Lung adenocarcinoma or squamous carcinoma made up most tumours.

Germline V gene lookup returns CDR1 SSHAT and CDR2 FNYEAQ (reference sequence). This CDR3 has 15 residues. Assay used: immunoSEQ multiplex PCR; TCRdb lists only in-frame clones, some missing. The repertoire holds about 15,000 clones, around 68% seen once, with 7.5% in the top ten. Study outcomes and limitations: In adenocarcinoma, maximal tumour-associated clone frequency tracked TIL tumour reactivity. 60% to 75% of squamous and under 35% of adenocarcinoma cases had tumour-associated clones >0.5%. Shared sequences between tumour-reactive and dominant in vivo clones were not proven.

A note on this clone: The antigen is unknown. At one boundary the junction diverges from the germline segment, which might be a read error.

Material: lung tumor tissue. This TCR was recovered from a human donor with non-small cell lung cancer. The V and J genes are TRBV7-7 and TRBJ2-5, with D perhaps matching TRBD1 or TRBD2 (5 bases each). The DNA of the CDR3 is TGTGCTAGCAGCTTAGCGTTGGGCAGGGAAGAGACCCAGTACTTC. Translating it yields CASSLALGREETQYF.